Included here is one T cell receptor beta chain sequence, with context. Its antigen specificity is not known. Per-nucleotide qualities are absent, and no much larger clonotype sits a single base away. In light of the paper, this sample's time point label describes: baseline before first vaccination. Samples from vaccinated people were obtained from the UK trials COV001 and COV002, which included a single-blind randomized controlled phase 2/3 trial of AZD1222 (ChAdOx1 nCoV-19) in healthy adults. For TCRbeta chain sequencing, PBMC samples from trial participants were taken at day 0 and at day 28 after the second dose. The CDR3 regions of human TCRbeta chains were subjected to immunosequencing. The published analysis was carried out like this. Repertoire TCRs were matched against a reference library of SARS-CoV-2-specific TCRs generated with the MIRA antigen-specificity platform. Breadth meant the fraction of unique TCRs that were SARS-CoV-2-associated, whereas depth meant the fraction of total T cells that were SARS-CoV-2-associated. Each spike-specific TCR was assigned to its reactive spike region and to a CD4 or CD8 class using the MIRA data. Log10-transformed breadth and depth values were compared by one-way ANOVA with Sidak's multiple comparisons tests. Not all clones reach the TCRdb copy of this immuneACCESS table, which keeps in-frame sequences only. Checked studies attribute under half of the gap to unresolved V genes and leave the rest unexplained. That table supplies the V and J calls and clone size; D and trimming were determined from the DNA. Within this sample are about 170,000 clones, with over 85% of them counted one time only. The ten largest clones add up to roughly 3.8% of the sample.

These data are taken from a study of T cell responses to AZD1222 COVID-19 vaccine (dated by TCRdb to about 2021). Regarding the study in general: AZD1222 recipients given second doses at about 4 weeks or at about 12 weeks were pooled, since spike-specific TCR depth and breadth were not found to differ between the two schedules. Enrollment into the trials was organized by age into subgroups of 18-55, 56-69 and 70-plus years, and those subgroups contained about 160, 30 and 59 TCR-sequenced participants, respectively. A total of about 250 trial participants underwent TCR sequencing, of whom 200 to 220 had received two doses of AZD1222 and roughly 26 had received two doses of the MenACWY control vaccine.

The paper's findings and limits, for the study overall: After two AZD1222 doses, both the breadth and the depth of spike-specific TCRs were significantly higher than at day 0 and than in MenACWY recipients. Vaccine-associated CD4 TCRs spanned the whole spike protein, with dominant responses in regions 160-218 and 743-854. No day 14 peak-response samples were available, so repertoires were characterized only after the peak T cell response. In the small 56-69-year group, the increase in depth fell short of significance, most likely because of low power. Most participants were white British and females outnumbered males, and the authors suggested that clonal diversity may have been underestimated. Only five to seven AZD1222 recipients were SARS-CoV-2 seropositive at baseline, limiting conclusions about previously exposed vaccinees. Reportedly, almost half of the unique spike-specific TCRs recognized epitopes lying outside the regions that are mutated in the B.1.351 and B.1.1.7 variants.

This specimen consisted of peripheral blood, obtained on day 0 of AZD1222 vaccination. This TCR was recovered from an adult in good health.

The CDR3 amino acid sequence is: CASELGNQPQHF. At the DNA level, the sequence is TGTGCTAGTGAATTAGGCAATCAGCCCCAGCATTTT. The V and J genes are TRBV12-5 and TRBJ1-5; no D gene call is confident. From its cysteine to its phenylalanine, the CDR3 spans 12 amino acids. Only the CDR3 DNA stays, 36 bases, in frame from base 1. The germline ends are 6 bases apart after V is trimmed by 7 bases and J by 2 bases. Taken from the germline V gene, the CDR1 and CDR2 loops are LGHNT and FRNRAP. Where the CDR3 stops, the reference TRBV12-5 and TRBJ1-5 genes take over; the full variable domain is DARVTQTPRHKVTEMGQEVTMRCQPILGHNTVFWYRQTMMQGLELLAYFRNRAPLDDSGMPKDRFSAEMPDATLATLKIQPSEPRDSAVYFCASELGNQPQHFGDGTRLSIL.